A selection of T cell receptor beta chains follows, all from one sample in a study of cytomegalovirus exposure and HLA in healthy donors. Profiling relied on immunoSEQ multiplex PCR, and the TCRdb table lists in-frame clones only, not all of them. The sample has around 120,000 clones; 55% to 75% are singletons. The specimen sequenced was PBMCs. The source is a man aged 25 to 40 in good health and CMV-seropositive. The CDR3 runs from the conserved cysteine through the conserved F or W. The D gene is left open where the match is weak. Size is stated for part of the rows, as once, few or many counts, or as a class when the clone is expanded.

>TRBV4-3|.|TRBJ1-2|.
CASSQDRKRYGYTF
TGCGCCAGCAGCCAAGACCGTAAGCGGTATGGCTACACCTTC
>TRBV9|.|TRBJ2-5|TRBD1
CASSSEQGQETQYF
TGTGCCAGCAGCTCCGAACAGGGGCAAGAGACCCAGTACTTC
>TRBV5-1|.|TRBJ2-7|TRBD1
CASSFTSGQGYEQYF
TGCGCCAGCAGCTTCACCTCGGGACAGGGGTACGAGCAGTACTTC
>TRBV9|.|TRBJ2-1|.
CASSSGRGGQAFFNEQFF
TGTGCCAGCAGCTCGGGCAGGGGGGGACAGGCGTTCTTCAATGAGCAGTTCTTC
>TRBV9|.|TRBJ1-1|.
CASSAALGRGFGTEAFF
TGTGCCAGCAGCGCAGCCCTGGGGAGGGGATTCGGCACTGAAGCTTTCTTT
>TRBV6-1|once|TRBJ1-2|TRBD1
CASSDRDRENYGYTF
TGTGCCAGCAGTGACCGGGACAGGGAGAACTATGGCTACACCTTC
>TRBV7-2|.|TRBJ1-2|.
CASSFDRINGYTF
TGTGCCAGCAGCTTCGACAGGATCAATGGCTACACCTTC
>TRBV7-9|.|TRBJ1-1|.
CASSRGGLGTEAFF
TGTGCCAGCAGCAGGGGGGGCCTGGGGACTGAAGCTTTCTTT
>TRBV5-1|few|TRBJ2-7|TRBD2
CASSLGLAELYEQYF
TGCGCCAGCAGCTTAGGCCTAGCGGAACTCTACGAGCAGTACTTC
>TRBV9|.|TRBJ2-1|.
CASSPFIAGGAYNEQFF
TGTGCCAGCAGCCCCTTCATTGCCGGAGGGGCCTACAATGAGCAGTTCTTC
>TRBV7-8|.|TRBJ2-3|TRBD2
CASSLVGGRAGVGTDTQYF
TGTGCCAGCAGCTTAGTCGGCGGGAGGGCCGGGGTTGGAACAGATACGCAGTATTTT
>TRBV4-3|.|TRBJ2-1|TRBD2
CASSQDLELAAVGEQFF
TGCGCCAGCAGCCAAGATTTGGAGCTAGCGGCCGTGGGTGAGCAGTTCTTC
>TRBV5-4|.|TRBJ2-3|TRBD2
CASSEGGSSTQYF
TGTGCCAGCAGTGAGGGCGGGAGTAGTACGCAGTATTTT
>TRBV9|.|TRBJ2-7|.
CASSSSYEQYF
TGTGCCAGCAGCTCTTCCTACGAGCAGTACTTC
>TRBV30|.|TRBJ2-5|.
CAWSPPIEHGETQYF
TGTGCCTGGAGTCCTCCGATTGAGCACGGGGAGACCCAGTACTTC
>TRBV4-3|.|TRBJ2-5|.
CASSQDGTGTQETQYF
TGCGCCAGCAGCCAAGATGGGACTGGGACCCAAGAGACCCAGTACTTC
>TRBV6-6|.|TRBJ2-7|TRBD1
CASRALGQGSHEQYF
TGTGCCAGCAGAGCACTGGGACAGGGTTCCCACGAGCAGTACTTC
>TRBV19|.|TRBJ2-1|.
CASSLTGSSYNEQFF
TGTGCCAGTAGTCTCACAGGGTCCTCCTACAATGAGCAGTTCTTC
>TRBV5-4|.|TRBJ2-1|TRBD2
CASSPVLAGGYEQFF
TGTGCCAGCAGCCCCGTGCTAGCGGGAGGGTATGAGCAGTTCTTC
>TRBV14|few|TRBJ1-2|.
CASSQTTGYGYTF
TGTGCCAGCAGCCAAACGACAGGCTATGGCTACACCTTC
>TRBV9|.|TRBJ2-7|TRBD2
CASSFISGTSVSEQYF
TGTGCCAGCAGCTTCATCTCCGGGACTAGCGTCTCCGAGCAGTACTTC
>TRBV13|.|TRBJ1-2|TRBD1
CASSLEGQGTNYGYTF
TGTGCCAGCAGCTTAGAGGGACAGGGGACTAACTATGGCTACACCTTC
>TRBV28|.|TRBJ2-1|.
CASSLFRKGQGFGEQFF
TGTGCCAGCAGTTTATTTCGAAAGGGGCAGGGCTTTGGTGAGCAGTTCTTC
>TRBV27|.|TRBJ1-5|.
CASSLRGNQPQHF
TGTGCCAGCAGTCTTCGGGGCAATCAGCCCCAGCATTTT